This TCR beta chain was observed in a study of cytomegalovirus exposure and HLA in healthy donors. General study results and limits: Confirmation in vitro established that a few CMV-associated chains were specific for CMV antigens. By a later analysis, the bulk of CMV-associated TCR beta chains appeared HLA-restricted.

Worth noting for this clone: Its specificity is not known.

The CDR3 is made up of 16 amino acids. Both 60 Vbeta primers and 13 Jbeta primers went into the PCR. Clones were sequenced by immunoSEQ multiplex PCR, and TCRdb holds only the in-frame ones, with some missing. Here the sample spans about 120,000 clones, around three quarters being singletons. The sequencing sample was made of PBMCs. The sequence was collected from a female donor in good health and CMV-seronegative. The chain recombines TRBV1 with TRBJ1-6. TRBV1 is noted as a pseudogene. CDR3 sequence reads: CTSSQRGSSYNSPLHF. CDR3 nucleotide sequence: TGCACCAGCAGCCAACGGGGTAGCTCCTATAATTCACCCCTCCACTTT.